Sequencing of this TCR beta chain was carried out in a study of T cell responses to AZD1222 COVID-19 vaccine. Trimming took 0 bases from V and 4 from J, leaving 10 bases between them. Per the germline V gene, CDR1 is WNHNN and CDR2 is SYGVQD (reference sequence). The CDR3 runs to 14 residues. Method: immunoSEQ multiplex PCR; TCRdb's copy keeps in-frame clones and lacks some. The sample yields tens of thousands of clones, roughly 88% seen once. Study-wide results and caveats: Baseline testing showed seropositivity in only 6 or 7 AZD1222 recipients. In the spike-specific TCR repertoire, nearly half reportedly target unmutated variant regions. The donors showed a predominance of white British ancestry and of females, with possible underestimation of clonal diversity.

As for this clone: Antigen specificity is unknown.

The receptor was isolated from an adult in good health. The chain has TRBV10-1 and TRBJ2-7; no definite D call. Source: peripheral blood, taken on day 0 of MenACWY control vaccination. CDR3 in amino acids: CASSESDARYEQYF. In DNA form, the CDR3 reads TGCGCCAGCAGTGAGTCGGATGCGCGATACGAGCAGTACTTC.